The following is a T cell receptor beta chain sequence with its context. The CDR3 is 14 residues long. J was trimmed by 3 bases and V by 4 bases; bases with no gene match: 4. In germline, CDR1 is LNHDA, CDR2 SQIVND (reference sequence). Generated by immunoSEQ multiplex PCR, the TCRdb table keeps only in-frame clones and is missing some. The repertoire has 250,000 or so clones, 85% to 90% of them found once; the top ten carry roughly 2.6%. This sample is drawn from a study of blood T cell repertoires in COVID-19. The rearrangement uses TRBV19 and TRBJ2-7; 9 bases match TRBD1. This TCR was sampled from a man under 40 with COVID-19, enrolled during active disease. Sequencing was performed on peripheral blood. CDR3 loop: CASSRGTGIYEQYF. CDR3 nucleotide sequence: TGTGCCAGTAGTAGGGGGACAGGGATCTACGAGCAGTACTTC.